The 31 T cell receptor beta chains below all came from one sample that was sequenced in a study of response to subunit inactivated influenza vaccine (dated 2018 in TCRdb). The protocol used for the library was RT-PCR. Sequencing used an Illumina HiSeq 2500. Using fastp at Q25 and MiXCR, TCRdb reprocessed the public reads and kept productive beta chains. Merged by CDR3 protein, the rows form single entries marked with the most common genes and DNA. A total of about 170,000 distinct CDR3 sequences appear in this sample, approximately 12% of them only once. The ten largest account for 25% to 30% of the sample. These data also formed part of another study, on T cells expressing NK-cell markers. As the second study states: TCR beta cDNA libraries were prepared using 5'RACE template switching, which introduced a universal primer site and unique molecular identifiers.

Sequenced here: CD8+ T cells sorted from PBMCs, sampled roughly 12 days after vaccination. These receptors originate from a man in his fifties or sixties who received an inactivated influenza vaccine. Donor details come from another sample of the same person, matched by shared clones.

This clonotype has a handful of counts. V usage is TRBV7-3 and J usage is TRBJ2-3, with a weak D call TRBD2 (5 bases). The ends were cut back, 4 bases at V and 5 bases at J, with 16 bases in the middle. Germline CDR1 and CDR2: SGHTA and FQGTGA. The CDR3 is 15 residues long. This CDR3 reads CASSSTTGFGDTQYF. CDR3 sequence (DNA): TGTGCCAGCAGCTCTACTACGGGGTTCGGAGATACGCAGTATTTT.

Only a few counts were recorded for this clonotype. The chain has TRBV6-6 and TRBJ2-1; D ambiguous. This CDR3 contains 11 residues. Germline CDR1 MNHNY, CDR2 SVGAGI (reference sequence). Deletions cut 0 bases from V and 8 bases from J, with 2 bases between. The CDR3 loop reads CASSYSYEQFF. CDR3 DNA: TGTGCCAGCAGTTACTCGTATGAGCAGTTCTTC.

The V call is TRBV9, the J call TRBJ2-7; possible D gene TRBD2, 6 bases. V was cut by 0 bases and J by 6 bases, with 10 bases left in between. Germline V lookup: CDR1 SGDLS, CDR2 YYNGEE. This CDR3 is built from 13 residues. CDR3 sequence: CASSVAGGTEQYF. CDR3 in DNA: TGTGCCAGCAGCGTAGCGGGCGGGACCGAGCAGTACTTC.

A few counts support this clonotype. The V and J genes are TRBV4-3 and TRBJ2-7; 9 bases line up with TRBD1. CDR1 LGHNA and CDR2 YSLEER come from the germline V gene. The CDR3 is made up of 15 amino acids. Trimming took 2 bases from V and 4 from J; bases not matched to a gene: 6. The CDR3 nucleotides read TGCGCCAGCAGCCAAACCCGGACAGGGGATTACGAGCAGTACTTC. It codes for CASSQTRTGDYEQYF.

This clonotype showed up just a few times. The DNA for the CDR3 is TGTGCCATCAGTGGGGTTAATTGGCAGGACACCGGGGAGCTGTTTTTT. This sequence encodes CAISGVNWQDTGELFF. The V gene is TRBV10-3, the J gene TRBJ2-2; D call uncertain. Looked up from germline, CDR1 is ENHRY and CDR2 is SYGVKD. This CDR3 region has 16 residues. V was shortened by 4 bases and J by 3 bases, with 15 bases between the two germline ends.

This clonotype was counted ten times or more. The chain couples TRBV7-9 to TRBJ2-7, with D possibly TRBD2 on 6 matching bases. Germline CDR1 and CDR2: SEHNR and FQNEAQ (reference sequence). The V end lost 8 bases, the J end lost 3 bases, and 17 bases lay between the germline ends. This CDR3 contains 14 residues. Here the CDR3 DNA reads TGTGCCAGCCGCGGGGCTAGCACAAACTACGAGCAGTACTTC. As protein: CASRGASTNYEQYF.

The chain couples TRBV7-9 to TRBJ2-7, with 9 nucleotides matching TRBD2. The CDR3 totals 13 residues. Germline V gene sequence: CDR1 SEHNR, CDR2 FQNEAQ (reference sequence). The V and J ends lost 11 bases and 2 bases, in that order; junction bases with no gene match: 7. Here the CDR3 reads CAASIAGAYEQYF. The CDR3 bases are TGTGCCGCCTCTATAGCGGGGGCCTACGAGCAGTACTTC.

A few counts support this clonotype. The chain employs TRBV4-3 and TRBJ2-1; possible D gene TRBD1, 5 bases. This CDR3 comprises 15 residues. V shed 0 bases and J shed 8 bases, with 14 bases lying between them. Germline CDR1 is LGHNA and CDR2 is YSLEER. The CDR3 loop reads CASSQDRQPFDEQFF. CDR3 DNA sequence: TGCGCCAGCAGCCAAGACCGACAGCCTTTCGATGAGCAGTTCTTC.

At least ten counts were recorded for this clonotype. The CDR3 region is CSARPRGTNYGYTF. The CDR3 nucleotides read TGCAGTGCTAGACCCCGGGGGACTAACTATGGCTACACCTTC. J is TRBJ1-2 and V is TRBV20-1; a possible D gene is TRBD1 (5 bases). The CDR3 runs 14 residues. The germline CDR1 and CDR2 sequences are DFQATT and SNEGSKA (reference sequence). Deletions cut 2 bases from V and 0 bases from J, with 10 bases between.

This clonotype was recorded a few times. The chain carries TRBV3-1 and TRBJ2-5; 7 bases map to TRBD2. This CDR3 is built from 15 residues. CDR1 and CDR2 from the germline V gene are LGHDT and YNNKEL (reference sequence). J lost 2 bases, V lost 6 bases, and 9 bases had no gene match. The CDR3 sequence is CASRPLGRGQETQYF. The CDR3 DNA reads TGTGCCAGCAGGCCACTGGGGAGGGGACAAGAGACCCAGTACTTC.

Only a few counts were recorded for this clonotype. The chain links TRBV28 to TRBJ2-7; tentative D call: TRBD1 (5 bases). V lost 3 bases and J 3 bases, leaving 12 bases between the germline ends. This CDR3 has 14 amino acids. Per germline, CDR1 MDHEN and CDR2 SYDVKM. The chain's CDR3 is CASSLGQVDYEQYF. The CDR3 bases are TGTGCCAGCAGTTTGGGGCAGGTCGACTACGAGCAGTACTTC.

This chain connects TRBV10-3 to TRBJ2-3; no clear D. Per germline, CDR1 ENHRY and CDR2 SYGVKD. The CDR3 spans 15 residues. Trimming removed 6 bases at V and 6 bases at J, with 19 bases between. CDR3: CAISPDENFLDTQYF. The DNA for the CDR3 is TGTGCCATCAGCCCGGACGAGAACTTCTTGGATACGCAGTATTTT.

Details on this clonotype: One junction end does not reproduce the germline sequence, and a read error may be involved. The V call is TRBV7-7, the J call TRBJ2-5; TRBD2 agrees at 7 bases. This CDR3 contains 15 residues. Germline lookup yields CDR1 SSHAT and CDR2 FNYEAQ (reference sequence). The CDR3 DNA reads TGTGCTAGCAGCCCTGCGGCCTCGGGGGGAGAGACCCAGTACTTC. This translates into CASSPAASGGETQYF.

This clonotype was detected many times. This chain's CDR3 is CASRPRDSVTEAFF. The CDR3 nucleotides read TGTGCCAGCAGGCCTCGGGACAGTGTCACTGAAGCTTTCTTT. The V gene is TRBV12-3 or TRBV12-4, the J gene TRBJ1-1; 7 bases are shared with TRBD1. The CDR3 is 14 residues long. Trimming removed 6 bases from V and 4 bases from J; junction bases left unmatched: 8.

This clonotype was counted a few times. The V and J genes are TRBV11-2 and TRBJ1-1; D uncertain. Per the germline V gene, CDR1 is SGHAT and CDR2 is FQNNGV. CDR3 length equals 15 residues. Trimming left V 3 bases short and J 4 bases short, with 15 bases between. The CDR3 reads CASSLAFVRGTEAFF. DNA of the CDR3: TGTGCCAGCAGCTTGGCGTTCGTTCGGGGCACTGAAGCTTTCTTT.

The chain combines TRBV12-3 or TRBV12-4 with TRBJ2-5; 7 nucleotides agree with TRBD2. Trimming cost V 3 bases and J 5 bases; bases outside gene matches: 6. There are 14 residues in the CDR3. The CDR3, as DNA: TGTGCCAGCAGTTTGACGGGGGAGGGGGAGACCCAGTACTTC. Its protein is CASSLTGEGETQYF.

This chain links TRBV5-1 with TRBJ2-1; 7 bases fit TRBD1. From germline, CDR1 is SGHRS and CDR2 YFSETQ. Trimming removed 6 bases from V and 7 bases from J; junction bases left unmatched: 4. The CDR3 sequence is 12 residues long. The CDR3, as DNA: TGCGCCAGCAACACAGGGGCGAATGAGCAGTTCTTC. Protein sequence: CASNTGANEQFF.

This clonotype was counted between two and nine times. V and J are TRBV20-1 and TRBJ1-2, with a possible D match to TRBD1 (6 bases). Deletions cut 0 bases from V and 6 bases from J, with 23 bases between. CDR3 length equals 17 residues. Germline lookup yields CDR1 DFQATT and CDR2 SNEGSKA (reference sequence). CDR3 sequence (DNA): TGCAGTGCTAGAGATCTCAGGGGCGCGAGCCTCACCGATGGCTACACCTTC. As protein: CSARDLRGASLTDGYTF.

A few counts support this clonotype. The chain links TRBV27 to TRBJ2-7, with D possibly being TRBD2 (5 bases). The germline V gene encodes CDR1 MNHEY and CDR2 SMNVEV (reference sequence). This CDR3 has 13 residues. The V and J ends lost 0 bases and 3 bases respectively, with 6 bases between them. The CDR3: CASSLSEGYEQYF. For the CDR3, the DNA is TGTGCCAGCAGTTTATCAGAGGGCTACGAGCAGTACTTC.

This clonotype was observed at least ten times. This chain connects TRBV16 to TRBJ1-1; weak D call: TRBD1 (6 bases). Germline V gives CDR1 KGHSY, CDR2 FQNENV. V was shortened by 1 base and J by 1 base, with 16 bases between the two germline ends. This CDR3 spans 17 amino acids. CDR3 nucleotide sequence: TGTGCCAGCAGCCAATTTTCGGGGGCGCGGGGGAACACTGAAGCTTTCTTT. It specifies CASSQFSGARGNTEAFF.

This clonotype was seen only a few times. The chain employs TRBV7-9 and TRBJ2-2; D is unresolved. Trimming left V 9 bases short and J 6 bases short, with 20 bases between. This CDR3 has 15 residues. Germline CDR1 is SEHNR and CDR2 is FQNEAQ (reference sequence). The CDR3 bases are TGTGCCAGTCAACACCTTGAATGGGTGGCCGGGGAGCTGTTTTTT. This codes for CASQHLEWVAGELFF.

This clonotype came up a few times. The rearrangement joins TRBV7-2 to TRBJ2-7; TRBD2 might be the D (6 bases). The CDR3 has 14 amino acids. The germline CDR1 and CDR2 sequences are SGHTA and FQGNSA. V was cut by 0 bases and J by 6 bases, with 12 bases left in between. The CDR3 is CASSLAGGYSEQYF. The CDR3 DNA follows: TGTGCCAGCAGCTTAGCGGGAGGATATTCCGAGCAGTACTTC.

This clonotype was recorded a few times. The chain couples TRBV27 to TRBJ1-4; 10 bases are a match to TRBD1. Unmatched junction bases numbered 7, after V lost 3 bases and J lost 6 bases. This CDR3 has 16 amino acids. The germline V gene has CDR1 MNHEY and CDR2 SMNVEV (reference sequence). Here the CDR3 DNA reads TGTGCCAGCAGTTTCAGACGGACAGGGGGTTATGAAAAACTGTTTTTT. This sequence encodes CASSFRRTGGYEKLFF. The full variable domain, in which reference TRBV27 and TRBJ1-4 provide the parts outside the CDR3, is EAQVTQNPRYLITVTGKKLTVTCSQNMNHEYMSWYRQDPGLGLRQIYYSMNVEVTDKGDVPEGYKVSRKEKRNFPLILESPSPNQTSLYFCASSFRRTGGYEKLFFGSGTQLSVL.

The chain carries TRBV6-4 and TRBJ2-4; tentative D call: TRBD2 (6 bases). CDR1 is MRHNA, CDR2 SNTAGT, per germline. This CDR3 spans 15 amino acids. V dropped 10 bases and J dropped 0 bases, with 16 bases sitting between them. CDR3 coding DNA: TGTGCCAACCCGGAGGGGAAAATAGCCAAAAACATTCAGTACTTC. Residues: CANPEGKIAKNIQYF.

The V gene is TRBV4-3, the J gene TRBJ2-2; D is uncertain. The CDR3 is 15 residues long. The V gene lost 0 bases and the J gene lost 2 bases, with 7 bases spanning the gap. Looked up from germline, CDR1 is LGHNA and CDR2 is YSLEER. DNA of the CDR3: TGCGCCAGCAGCCAAGATAACGATAACACCGGGGAGCTGTTTTTT. Its protein product is CASSQDNDNTGELFF.

The chain recombines TRBV7-9 with TRBJ2-7; D is perhaps TRBD1 (6 bases). The CDR3 has 14 residues. Germline CDR1 is SEHNR and CDR2 is FQNEAQ (reference sequence). V lost 3 bases, J lost 3 bases, and 12 bases lay in between. CDR3 loop: CASSLTGAYYEQYF. Here the CDR3 DNA reads TGTGCCAGCAGCTTGACAGGAGCGTACTACGAGCAGTACTTC.

This clonotype was counted only a few times. The chain is built from TRBV25-1 and TRBJ2-1; D unclear. V gave up 5 bases and J gave up 4 bases, with 15 bases separating them. Germline V gene sequence: CDR1 MGHDK, CDR2 SYGVNS. The CDR3 length is 15 residues. The CDR3 DNA sequence: TGTGCCAGCAGTCGACCTAGTGCCCTTTACAATGAGCAGTTCTTC. Residues: CASSRPSALYNEQFF.

Of note for this clonotype: No DNA is shown, since the ends of the CDR3 on it are uncertain; the CDR3 is the one TCRdb lists. This rearrangement joins TRBV23-1 to TRBJ2-2; the D call of TRBD2 is as the table states it, not checked on the DNA. TRBV23-1 carries the ORF label, with uncertain function. The CDR3 sequence runs 16 residues, both termini included. The CDR3 loop is CASSLWDLRTPGSCFF.

The chain employs TRBV5-1 and TRBJ1-5; D gene unclear. Trimming stripped 0 bases from V and 6 bases from J, with 7 bases between. This CDR3 comprises 13 residues. Germline CDR1 SGHRS, CDR2 YFSETQ. The CDR3 loop reads CASSLEGFQPQHF. The CDR3 DNA reads as TGCGCCAGCAGCTTGGAAGGGTTTCAGCCCCAGCATTTT.

The chain carries TRBV15 and TRBJ1-5; TRBD1 is a possible D gene (6 bases). Germline V gene lookup returns CDR1 LNHNV and CDR2 YYDKDF (reference sequence). The CDR3 spans 13 residues. V was clipped by 7 bases and J by 4 bases, with 11 bases between them. CDR3 amino acids: CATTRGGNQPQHF. The CDR3 DNA reads TGTGCCACCACCAGGGGAGGTAATCAGCCCCAGCATTTT.

This clonotype turned up a few times. The rearrangement joins TRBV7-6 to TRBJ1-1, with a tentative D call TRBD1 (6 bases). Trimming stripped 1 base from V and 6 bases from J, with 9 bases between. The CDR3 extends over 13 amino acids. Germline CDR1 and CDR2: SGHVS and FNYEAQ. The chain's CDR3 is CASSLGGGPEAFF. CDR3 DNA: TGTGCCAGCAGCTTAGGGGGGGGCCCTGAAGCTTTCTTT.